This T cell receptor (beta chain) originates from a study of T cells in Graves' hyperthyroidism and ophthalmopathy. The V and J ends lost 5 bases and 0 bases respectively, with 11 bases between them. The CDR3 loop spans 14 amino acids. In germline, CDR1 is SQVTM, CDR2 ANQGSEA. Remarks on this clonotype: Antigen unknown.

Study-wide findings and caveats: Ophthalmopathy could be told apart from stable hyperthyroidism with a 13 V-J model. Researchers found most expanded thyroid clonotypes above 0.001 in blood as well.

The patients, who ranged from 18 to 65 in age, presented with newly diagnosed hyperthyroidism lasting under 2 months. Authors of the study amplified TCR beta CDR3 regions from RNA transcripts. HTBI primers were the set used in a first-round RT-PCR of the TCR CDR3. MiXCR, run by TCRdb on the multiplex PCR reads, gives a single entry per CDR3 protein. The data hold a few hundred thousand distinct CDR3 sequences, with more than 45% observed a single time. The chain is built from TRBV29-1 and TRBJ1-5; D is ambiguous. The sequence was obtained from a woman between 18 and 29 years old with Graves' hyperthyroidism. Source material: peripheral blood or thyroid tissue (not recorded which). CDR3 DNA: TGCAGCGTTTGGAGTGGTTATAGCAATCAGCCCCAGCATTTT. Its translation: CSVWSGYSNQPQHF.